Each of the 18 T cell receptor beta chains below was sequenced from the same sample in a study of CD8 T cells in Susac syndrome. cDNA came from around 0.54 to 1 ug RNA primed by random hexamers. TCRdb recomputed calls from the immunoSEQ multiplex PCR reads with MiXCR, one row per CDR3 protein. The sample lists roughly 88,000 distinct CDR3 sequences, 90% to 97% occurring once. The sample was CD8+ T cells from PBMCs. The receptors were gathered from a human donor with Susac syndrome.

The table lists this clonotype with a count of one. This chain links TRBV4-3 with TRBJ2-5, with 13 bases aligning to TRBD2. Germline trimming cut 4 bases from V and 4 bases from J; bases unmatched to any gene: 6. In germline, CDR1 is LGHNA, CDR2 YSLEER. The CDR3 sequence is 16 residues long. This CDR3 reads CASSRGLAGVRETQYF. DNA for the CDR3: TGCGCCAGCAGCCGCGGACTAGCGGGAGTCAGAGAGACCCAGTACTTC.

Regarding this clonotype: The junction departs from germline at one end; a sequencing error may be responsible. V and J are TRBV20-1 and TRBJ2-7; D is uncertain. In germline, CDR1 is DFQATT, CDR2 SNEGSKA (reference sequence). The CDR3 loop spans 11 amino acids. For the CDR3, the DNA is TGCAGTGCTATTGGAAACTACGGGCAGTACTTC. Residues: CSAIGNYGQYF.

Only one count was recorded for this clonotype. The chain recombines TRBV19 with TRBJ1-1; D remains ambiguous. Between the trimmed V and J ends, which lost 5 bases and 3 bases, there was a span of 13 bases. The V gene's germline CDR1 is LNHDA and CDR2 SQIVND (reference sequence). This CDR3 has 14 residues. CDR3 sequence: CASSYQVRDTEAFF. The DNA of the CDR3 is TGTGCCAGTAGTTATCAGGTACGGGACACTGAAGCTTTCTTT.

This sequence joins TRBV28 and TRBJ2-7; 7 nucleotides align to TRBD2. CDR1 and CDR2 (germline): MDHEN, SYDVKM. J gave up 3 bases and V 5 bases, and 4 bases lay outside the gene matches. The CDR3 spans 13 residues. CDR3 sequence (DNA): TGTGCCAGCAGTCCAGCGGGGAACTACGAGCAGTACGTC. Protein product: CASSPAGNYEQYV.

This chain uses TRBV6-1 with TRBJ2-1; TRBD2 might be the D (5 bases). There are 15 residues in the CDR3. Deletions cut 9 bases from V and 0 bases from J, with 15 bases between. Germline V gene lookup returns CDR1 MNHNS and CDR2 SASEGT. CDR3 nucleotide sequence: TGTGCCAGTCCCCCGAGGGAACGCTCCTACAATGAGCAGTTCTTC. Translation: CASPPRERSYNEQFF.

This clonotype was recorded a few times. J is TRBJ2-5 and V is TRBV14, with D uncertain. Trimming pared 3 bases from V and 5 bases from J, leaving 10 bases between. The CDR3 is 13 residues long. The germline gives CDR1 SGHDN, CDR2 FVKESK. The chain's CDR3 is CASSHPLGETQYF. CDR3 coding DNA: TGTGCCAGCAGCCACCCGTTAGGGGAGACCCAGTACTTC.

The chain links TRBV5-1 to TRBJ2-1; 7 bases align to TRBD2. This CDR3 has 14 amino acids. Looked up from germline, CDR1 is SGHRS and CDR2 is YFSETQ. V dropped 5 bases and J dropped 4; count of bases not matched to a gene: 6. The CDR3 nucleotides are TGCGCCAGCAGTTCCCTCGGGGGGTACAATGAGCAGTTCTTC. This encodes CASSSLGGYNEQFF.

The gene calls are TRBV28 and TRBJ2-5, with TRBD2 identical over 7 bases. The CDR3 totals 16 residues. V shed 2 bases, J shed 5 bases, and the junction held 11 bases outside the gene matches. CDR1 and CDR2 from the germline V gene are MDHEN and SYDVKM. This CDR3 reads CASSLGRGGQSETQYF. CDR3 bases: TGTGCCAGCAGTTTAGGGAGGGGCGGACAATCGGAGACCCAGTACTTC. Together with reference TRBV28 and TRBJ2-5, the CDR3 gives the full variable domain: DVKVTQSSRYLVKRTGEKVFLECVQDMDHENMFWYRQDPGLGLRLIYFSYDVKMKEKGDIPEGYSVSREKKERFSLILESASTNQTSMYLCASSLGRGGQSETQYFGPGTRLLVL.

This clonotype was seen just once. J is TRBJ2-1 and V is TRBV9; D not resolved. V lost 0 bases and J lost 0, with 10 bases in between. The CDR3 loop spans 16 amino acids. Germline V gene lookup returns CDR1 SGDLS and CDR2 YYNGEE. The CDR3 region is CASSVARGPSYNEQFF. Here the CDR3 DNA reads TGTGCCAGCAGCGTAGCTAGAGGACCCTCCTACAATGAGCAGTTCTTC.

The chain couples TRBV27 to TRBJ2-3; either TRBD1 or TRBD2 may supply D (5 bases each). This CDR3 region has 13 residues. V dropped 6 bases and J dropped 5 bases, with 12 bases sitting between them. The germline V gene encodes CDR1 MNHEY and CDR2 SMNVEV (reference sequence). CDR3: CASRVERGDTQYF. CDR3 nucleotides: TGTGCCAGCAGAGTAGAGAGGGGAGATACGCAGTATTTT.

The chain joins TRBV28 to TRBJ2-7, with 10 bases that match TRBD2. The CDR3 has 18 residues. The germline gives CDR1 MDHEN, CDR2 SYDVKM. J gave up 3 bases and V 5 bases, and 16 bases lay outside the gene matches. The CDR3 DNA reads TGTGCCAGCAGTCCTCTCTACCTCGCTAGCGGGGGAAACTACGAGCAGTACTTC. It yields the protein CASSPLYLASGGNYEQYF. The complete variable domain, with remaining parts taken from reference TRBV28 and TRBJ2-7, reads DVKVTQSSRYLVKRTGEKVFLECVQDMDHENMFWYRQDPGLGLRLIYFSYDVKMKEKGDIPEGYSVSREKKERFSLILESASTNQTSMYLCASSPLYLASGGNYEQYFGPGTRLTVT.

The chain couples TRBV13 to TRBJ2-7, with D tentatively TRBD1 or TRBD2 (5 bases each). The CDR3 spans 12 residues. Deletions cut 3 bases from V and 4 bases from J, with 7 bases between. Looked up from germline, CDR1 is PRHDT and CDR2 is FYEKMQ (reference sequence). For the CDR3, the DNA is TGTGCCAGCAGCTTGGGGGAATACGAGCAGTACTTC. Amino acids: CASSLGEYEQYF. The full variable domain, completed using reference TRBV13 and TRBJ2-7, is AAGVIQSPRHLIKEKRETATLKCYPIPRHDTVYWYQQGPGQDPQFLISFYEKMQSDKGSIPDRFSAQQFSDYHSELNMSSLELGDSALYFCASSLGEYEQYFGPGTRLTVT.

The chain employs TRBV29-1 and TRBJ1-1; tentatively, D is TRBD1 (6 bases). From germline, CDR1 is SQVTM and CDR2 ANQGSEA. The V and J ends lost 4 bases and 1 base respectively, with 22 bases between them. The CDR3 sequence is 17 residues long. The CDR3 sequence: CSVAYMPRGAQNTEAFF. The CDR3 nucleotides read TGCAGCGTTGCTTATATGCCCAGGGGCGCCCAGAACACTGAAGCTTTCTTT. Filled out from reference TRBV29-1 and TRBJ1-1, the complete variable domain reads SAVISQKPSRDICQRGTSLTIQCQVDSQVTMMFWYRQQPGQSLTLIATANQGSEATYESGFVIDKFPISRPNLTFSTLTVSNMSPEDSSIYLCSVAYMPRGAQNTEAFFGQGTRLTVV.

The chain uses TRBV7-9 and TRBJ1-1; D is unclear. The CDR3 length is 11 residues. V lost 3 bases and J lost 7, with 6 bases in between. Germline V gives CDR1 SEHNR, CDR2 FQNEAQ (reference sequence). This chain's CDR3 is CASSLTHEAFF. The CDR3 DNA follows: TGTGCCAGCAGCTTGACTCATGAAGCTTTCTTT.

The rearrangement links TRBV2 to TRBJ1-5; D perhaps matches TRBD1 (6 bases). This CDR3 comprises 13 residues. The V gene's germline CDR1 is SNHLY and CDR2 FYNNEI. The V end lost 10 bases, the J end lost 8 bases, and 18 bases lay between the germline ends. CDR3 sequence: CAITGGAAEPQHF. CDR3 DNA: TGTGCCATCACGGGGGGGGCTGCGGAGCCCCAGCATTTT.

This chain connects TRBV7-8 to TRBJ2-7; D is undetermined. Per germline, CDR1 SGHVS and CDR2 FQNEAQ. The V gene lost 1 base and the J gene lost 6 bases, with 10 bases spanning the gap. This CDR3 comprises 13 residues. This chain's CDR3 is CASSLGQVSEQYV. The CDR3 nucleotides are TGTGCCAGCAGCTTAGGGCAGGTCTCCGAGCAGTACGTC.

This chain uses TRBV11-2 with TRBJ2-7, with 8 bases aligning to TRBD1. There are 12 residues in the CDR3. Unmatched junction bases numbered 4, after V lost 9 bases and J lost 3 bases. Germline V gene sequence: CDR1 SGHAT, CDR2 FQNNGV. DNA for the CDR3: TGTGCCAGTGGACAGGGCGTCTACGAGCAGTACTTC. The encoded protein is CASGQGVYEQYF. The full variable domain, completed using reference TRBV11-2 and TRBJ2-7, is EAGVAQSPRYKIIEKRQSVAFWCNPISGHATLYWYQQILGQGPKLLIQFQNNGVVDDSQLPKDRFSAERLKGVDSTLKIQPAKLEDSAVYLCASGQGVYEQYFGPGTRLTVT.

The rearrangement joins TRBV9 to TRBJ2-3; D is unresolved. Germline CDR1 reads SGDLS; CDR2 reads YYNGEE. The CDR3 is 13 amino acids. V was clipped by 3 bases and J by 0 bases, with 5 bases between them. This CDR3 reads CASSAYSTDTQYF. The CDR3 DNA is TGTGCCAGCAGCGCCTATAGCACAGATACGCAGTATTTT.